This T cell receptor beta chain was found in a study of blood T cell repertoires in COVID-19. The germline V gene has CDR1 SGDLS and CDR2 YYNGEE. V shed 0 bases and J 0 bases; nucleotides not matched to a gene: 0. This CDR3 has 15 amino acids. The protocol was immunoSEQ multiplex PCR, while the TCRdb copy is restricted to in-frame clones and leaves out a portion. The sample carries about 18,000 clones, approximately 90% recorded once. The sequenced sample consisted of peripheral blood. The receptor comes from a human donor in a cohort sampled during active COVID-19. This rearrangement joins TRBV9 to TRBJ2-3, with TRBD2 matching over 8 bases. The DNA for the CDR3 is TGTGCCAGCAGCGTAGTAGCGGGGAGCACAGATACGCAGTATTTT. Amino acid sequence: CASSVVAGSTDTQYF.